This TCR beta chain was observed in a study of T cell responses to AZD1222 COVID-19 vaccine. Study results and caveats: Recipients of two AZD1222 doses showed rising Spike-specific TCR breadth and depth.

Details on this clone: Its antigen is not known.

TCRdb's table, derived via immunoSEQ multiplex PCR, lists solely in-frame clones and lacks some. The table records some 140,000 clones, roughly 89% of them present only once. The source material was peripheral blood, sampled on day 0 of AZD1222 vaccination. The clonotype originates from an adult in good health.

The CDR3 sequence: CASSSGGNYGYTF. CDR3 in DNA: TGTGCCAGCAGCTCCGGGGGGAACTATGGCTACACCTTC. The V and J genes are TRBV7-3 and TRBJ1-2, with D possibly TRBD1 on 5 matching bases. With 4 bases removed from V and 2 bases from J, the gap between germline ends came to 8 bases. The CDR3 runs to 13 residues. Per germline, CDR1 SGHTA and CDR2 FQGTGA. The full variable domain, in which reference TRBV7-3 and TRBJ1-2 provide the parts outside the CDR3, is GAGVSQTPSNKVTEKGKYVELRCDPISGHTALYWYRQSLGQGPEFLIYFQGTGAADDSGLPNDRFFAVRPEGSVSTLKIQRTERGDSAVYLCASSSGGNYGYTFGSGTRLTVV.